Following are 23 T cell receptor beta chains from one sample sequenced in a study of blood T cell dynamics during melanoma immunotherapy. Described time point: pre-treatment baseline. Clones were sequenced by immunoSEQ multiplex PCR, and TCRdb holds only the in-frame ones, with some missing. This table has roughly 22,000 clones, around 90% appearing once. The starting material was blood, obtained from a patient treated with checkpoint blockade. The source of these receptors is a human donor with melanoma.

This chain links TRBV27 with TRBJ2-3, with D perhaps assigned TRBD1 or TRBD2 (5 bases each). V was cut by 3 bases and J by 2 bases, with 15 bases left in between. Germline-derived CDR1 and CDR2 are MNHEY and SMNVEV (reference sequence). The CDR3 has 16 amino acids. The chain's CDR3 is CASSFSGRGDTDTQYF. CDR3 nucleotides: TGTGCCAGCAGTTTTAGTGGACGAGGGGACACAGATACGCAGTATTTT.

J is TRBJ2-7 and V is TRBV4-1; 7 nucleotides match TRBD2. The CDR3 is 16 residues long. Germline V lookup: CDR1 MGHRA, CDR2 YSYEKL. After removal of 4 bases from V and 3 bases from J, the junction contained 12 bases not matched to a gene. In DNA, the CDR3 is TGCGCCAGCAGCCCTGAGCAAAAGACTAGCAGCTACGAGCAGTACTTC. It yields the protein CASSPEQKTSSYEQYF.

The CDR3 nucleotides are TGTGCCAGCAGCTTTCGAATAGCGGGAGGGCCGGAGACCCAGTACTTC. Its protein is CASSFRIAGGPETQYF. The chain is built from TRBV5-4 and TRBJ2-5; 11 bases align to TRBD2. CDR3 length: 16 residues. CDR1 is SGHNT, CDR2 YYREEE, per germline (reference sequence). J was trimmed by 5 bases and V by 2 bases; bases with no gene match: 8.

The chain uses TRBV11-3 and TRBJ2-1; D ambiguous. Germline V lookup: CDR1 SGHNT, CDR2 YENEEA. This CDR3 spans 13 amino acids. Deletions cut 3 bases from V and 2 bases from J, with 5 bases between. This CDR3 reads CASSFPPYNEQFF. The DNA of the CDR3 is TGTGCCAGCAGCTTCCCCCCCTACAATGAGCAGTTCTTC.

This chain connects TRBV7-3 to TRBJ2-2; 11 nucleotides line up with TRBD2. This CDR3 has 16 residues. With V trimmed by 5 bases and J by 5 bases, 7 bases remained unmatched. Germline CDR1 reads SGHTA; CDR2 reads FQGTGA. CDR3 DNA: TGTGCCAGCAGCATCACTAGCGGGAGAGGTACCGGGGAGCTGTTTTTT. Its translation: CASSITSGRGTGELFF.

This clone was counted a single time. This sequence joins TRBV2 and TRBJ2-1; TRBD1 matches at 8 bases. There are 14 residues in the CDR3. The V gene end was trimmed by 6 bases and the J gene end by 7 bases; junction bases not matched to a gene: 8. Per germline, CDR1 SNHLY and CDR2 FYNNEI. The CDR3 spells CASSGTGGNNEQFF. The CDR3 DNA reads TGTGCCAGCAGCGGGACAGGAGGGAATAATGAGCAGTTCTTC.

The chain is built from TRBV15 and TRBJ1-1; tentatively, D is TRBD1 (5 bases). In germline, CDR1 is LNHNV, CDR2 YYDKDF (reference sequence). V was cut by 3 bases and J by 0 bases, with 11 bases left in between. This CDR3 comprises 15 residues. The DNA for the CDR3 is TGTGCCACCAGCAGCGACAGAAGCCTGAACACTGAAGCTTTCTTT. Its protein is CATSSDRSLNTEAFF.

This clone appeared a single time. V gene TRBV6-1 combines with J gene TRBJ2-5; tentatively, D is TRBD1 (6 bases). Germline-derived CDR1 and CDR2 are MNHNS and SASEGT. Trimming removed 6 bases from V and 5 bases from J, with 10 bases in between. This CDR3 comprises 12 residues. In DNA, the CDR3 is TGTGCCAGCAGAAGGGACACTGAGACCCAGTACTTC. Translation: CASRRDTETQYF.

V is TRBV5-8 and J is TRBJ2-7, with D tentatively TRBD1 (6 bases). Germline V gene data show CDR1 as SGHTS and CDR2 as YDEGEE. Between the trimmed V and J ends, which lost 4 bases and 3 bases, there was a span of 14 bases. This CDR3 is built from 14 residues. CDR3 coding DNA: TGTGCCAGCAGCCCTCGGGACAAAATCTACGAGCAGTACTTC. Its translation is CASSPRDKIYEQYF.

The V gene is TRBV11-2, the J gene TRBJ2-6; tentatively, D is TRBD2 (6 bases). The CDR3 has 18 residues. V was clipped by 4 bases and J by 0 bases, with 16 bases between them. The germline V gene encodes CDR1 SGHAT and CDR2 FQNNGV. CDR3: CASSSIAVLASGANVLTF. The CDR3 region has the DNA TGTGCCAGCAGCTCCATAGCGGTACTCGCCTCTGGGGCCAACGTCCTGACTTTC.

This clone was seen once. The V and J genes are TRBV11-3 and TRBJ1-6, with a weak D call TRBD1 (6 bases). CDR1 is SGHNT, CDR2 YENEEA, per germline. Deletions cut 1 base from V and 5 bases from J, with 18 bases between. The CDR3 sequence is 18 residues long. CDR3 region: CASSLGRGREVNNSPLHF. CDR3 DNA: TGTGCCAGCAGCTTAGGTCGGGGGCGCGAGGTTAATAATTCACCCCTCCACTTT.

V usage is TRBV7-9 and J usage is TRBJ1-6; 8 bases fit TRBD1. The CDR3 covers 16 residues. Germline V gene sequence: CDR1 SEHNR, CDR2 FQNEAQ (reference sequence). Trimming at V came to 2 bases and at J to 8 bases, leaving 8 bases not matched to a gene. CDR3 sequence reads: CASSLQGALTDSPLHF. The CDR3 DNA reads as TGTGCCAGCAGCTTACAGGGGGCCTTGACCGATTCACCCCTCCACTTT.

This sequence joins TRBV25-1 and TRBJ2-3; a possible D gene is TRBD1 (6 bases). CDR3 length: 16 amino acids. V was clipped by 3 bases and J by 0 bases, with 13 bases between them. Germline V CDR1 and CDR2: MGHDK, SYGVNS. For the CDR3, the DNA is TGTGCCAGCAGTGACAGGGGTAAGGATAGCACAGATACGCAGTATTTT. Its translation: CASSDRGKDSTDTQYF.

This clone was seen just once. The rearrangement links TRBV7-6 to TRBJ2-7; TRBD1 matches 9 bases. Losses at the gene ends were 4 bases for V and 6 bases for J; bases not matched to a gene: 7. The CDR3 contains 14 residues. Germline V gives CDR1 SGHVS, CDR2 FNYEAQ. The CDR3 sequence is CASSSGTGSTEQYF. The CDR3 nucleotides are TGTGCCAGCAGCTCCGGGACAGGGAGTACCGAGCAGTACTTC.

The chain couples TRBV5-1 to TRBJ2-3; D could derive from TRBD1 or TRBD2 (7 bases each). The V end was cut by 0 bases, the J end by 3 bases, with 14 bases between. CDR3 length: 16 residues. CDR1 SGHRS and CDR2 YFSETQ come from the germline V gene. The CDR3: CASSLVPGGGTDTQYF. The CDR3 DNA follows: TGCGCCAGCAGCTTGGTCCCAGGGGGGGGGACAGATACGCAGTATTTT.

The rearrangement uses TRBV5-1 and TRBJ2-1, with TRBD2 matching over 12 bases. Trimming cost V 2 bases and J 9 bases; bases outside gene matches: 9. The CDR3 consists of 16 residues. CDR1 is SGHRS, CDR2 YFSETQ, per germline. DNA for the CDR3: TGCGCCAGCAGCTTCCTGACTAGCGGGAGCGTTGCTGAGCAGTTCTTC. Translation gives CASSFLTSGSVAEQFF.

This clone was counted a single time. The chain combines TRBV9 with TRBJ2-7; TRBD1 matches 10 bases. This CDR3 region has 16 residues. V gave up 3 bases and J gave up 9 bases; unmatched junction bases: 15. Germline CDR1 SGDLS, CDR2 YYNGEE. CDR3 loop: CASSEDPGQGRRGQYF. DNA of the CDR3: TGTGCCAGCAGCGAGGATCCGGGACAGGGGAGAAGGGGGCAGTACTTC.

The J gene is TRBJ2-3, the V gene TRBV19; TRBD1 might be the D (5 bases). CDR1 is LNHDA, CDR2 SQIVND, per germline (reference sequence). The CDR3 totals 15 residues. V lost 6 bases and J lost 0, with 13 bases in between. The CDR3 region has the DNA TGTGCCAGTAGCTCAGGGATGCGCAGCACAGATACGCAGTATTTT. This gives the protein CASSSGMRSTDTQYF.

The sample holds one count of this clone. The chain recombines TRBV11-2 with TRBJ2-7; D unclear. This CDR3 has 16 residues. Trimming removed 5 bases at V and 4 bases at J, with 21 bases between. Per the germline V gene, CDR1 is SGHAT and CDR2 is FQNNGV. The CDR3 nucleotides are TGTGCCAGCAGCCCGATGTCGTATGGAGATTCGTACGAGCAGTACTTC. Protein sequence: CASSPMSYGDSYEQYF. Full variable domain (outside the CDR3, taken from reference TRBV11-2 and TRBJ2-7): EAGVAQSPRYKIIEKRQSVAFWCNPISGHATLYWYQQILGQGPKLLIQFQNNGVVDDSQLPKDRFSAERLKGVDSTLKIQPAKLEDSAVYLCASSPMSYGDSYEQYFGPGTRLTVT.

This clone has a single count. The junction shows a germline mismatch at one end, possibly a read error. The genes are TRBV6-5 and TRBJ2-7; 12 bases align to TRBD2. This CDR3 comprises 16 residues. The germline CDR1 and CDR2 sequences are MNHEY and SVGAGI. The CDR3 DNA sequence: TGTGCCAGCAGTTACTCAGGACTAGCGGGAAAAGCCAAGTTGGCTTTC. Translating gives CASSYSGLAGKAKLAF.

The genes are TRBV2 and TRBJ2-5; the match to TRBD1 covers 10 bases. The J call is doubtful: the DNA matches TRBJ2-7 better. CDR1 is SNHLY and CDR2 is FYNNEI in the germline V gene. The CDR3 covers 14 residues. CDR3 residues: CASSPGTGAYEQYF. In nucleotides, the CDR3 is TGTGCCAGCAGTCCCGGGACAGGGGCCTACGAGCAGTACTTC.

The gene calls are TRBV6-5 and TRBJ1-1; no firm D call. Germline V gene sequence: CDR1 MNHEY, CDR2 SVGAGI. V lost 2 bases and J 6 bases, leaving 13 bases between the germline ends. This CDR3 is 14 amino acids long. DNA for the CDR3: TGTGCCAGCAGTTACGCAGCTACCCCTCCTGAAGCTTTCTTT. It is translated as CASSYAATPPEAFF.

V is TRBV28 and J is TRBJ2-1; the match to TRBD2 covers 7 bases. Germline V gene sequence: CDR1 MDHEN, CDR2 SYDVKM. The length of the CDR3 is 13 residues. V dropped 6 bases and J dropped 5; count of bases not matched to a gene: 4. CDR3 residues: CASRLSGNNEQFF. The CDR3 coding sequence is TGTGCCAGCAGGTTAAGCGGGAACAATGAGCAGTTCTTC.